A selection of T cell receptor beta chains follows, all from one sample in a study of T and B cells in COVID-19 patients. TCRdb redid the calling of the multiplex PCR reads with MiXCR, one entry per CDR3 protein. The sample lists roughly 7,800 distinct CDR3 sequences; 20% to 30% were seen once. The sample was blood. These receptors came from a human donor with active COVID-19. Both conserved end residues are part of each CDR3. The D gene is left open where the match is weak. The listing skips clone size in some rows; elsewhere it reads once, few, many or a size class.

many	TRBJ2-7	TRBD1	TRBV6-2/TRBV6-3	TGTGCCAGCAGCCCCGCCCCGGGACAGGGGGCATTCTACGAGCAGTACTTC	CASSPAPGQGAFYEQYF
few	TRBJ2-1	TRBD2	TRBV5-4	TGTGCCTCCGGGGCGGGGGGACTCTCCTACAATGAGCAGTTCTTC	CASGAGGLSYNEQFF
few	TRBJ1-5	TRBD1	TRBV27	TGTGCCACCCCAACAGGGGAAAAACTCCACACTCATCAGCCCCAGCATTTT	CATPTGEKLHTHQPQHF
medium-sized	TRBJ2-1	.	TRBV19	TGTGCCAGTAGTCCTTCCTCCTCCTACAATGAGCAGTTCTTC	CASSPSSSYNEQFF
few	TRBJ2-7	.	TRBV30	TGTGCCTGGAGTGTACTTGGGAAGACCTACGAGCAGTACTTC	CAWSVLGKTYEQYF
many	TRBJ1-4	.	TRBV10-3	TGTGCCATCAGTGAGACAGCGGAGGGTGGAAAACTGTTTTTT	CAISETAEGGKLFF
.	TRBJ2-5	TRBD2	TRBV29-1	TGCAGCGTTGTGAGCGGGGGTAGCGGGAGTGGAGAGACCCAGTACTTC	CSVVSGGSGSGETQYF
few	TRBJ2-7	TRBD2	TRBV14	TGTGCCGCGGGGAGGGATCCTTACGAGCAGTACTTC	CAAGRDPYEQYF
.	TRBJ2-3	.	TRBV29-1	TGCAGCGTTGCTGGGCGGAACACAGATACGCAGTATTTT	CSVAGRNTDTQYF
.	TRBJ2-5	TRBD1	TRBV7-3	TGTGCCAGCAGCCCTGGAGGGGGAATTACAGGGGGCGAAGAGACCCAGTACTTC	CASSPGGGITGGEETQYF
few	TRBJ1-4	.	TRBV5-6	TGTGCCAGCAGCCCTCCCCCCGGCGAAAAACTGTTTTTT	CASSPPPGEKLFF
.	TRBJ2-5	.	TRBV5-1	TGCGCCAGTAACCTCGGGACTCTCCAAGAGACCCAGTACTTC	CASNLGTLQETQYF
medium-sized	TRBJ2-6	TRBD1	TRBV6-6	TGTGCCAGCAGTTCCAGGTCCCGGGACAGGGCATCTGGGGCCAACGTCCTGACTTTC	CASSSRSRDRASGANVLTF
few	TRBJ2-1	.	TRBV5-1	TGCGCCAGCAGCCCCGGTGCCGGACGGGGGAATGAGCAGTTCTTC	CASSPGAGRGNEQFF
medium-sized	TRBJ1-6	.	TRBV27	TGTGCCAGCAGTTACGGGGTTTCACCCCTCCACTTT	CASSYGVSPLHF
.	TRBJ1-3	.	TRBV12-3/TRBV12-4	TGTGCCAGCAGTTTGCAGGGCGGTGGAAACACCATATATTTT	CASSLQGGGNTIYF
medium-sized	TRBJ2-3	.	TRBV6-1	TGTGCCAGCAGTGAAGCGCCTGTTAGGGACAGCGGGTTGACAGATACGCAGTATTTT	CASSEAPVRDSGLTDTQYF
few	TRBJ2-1	.	TRBV6-1	TGTGCCAGCGGATCGGACGGAGCCTACAATGAGCAGTTCTTC	CASGSDGAYNEQFF
few	TRBJ1-2	TRBD1	TRBV6-2/TRBV6-3	TGTGCCAGCAGTCCCCCGCTCGACAGGGTCGATGGCTACACCTTC	CASSPPLDRVDGYTF
medium-sized	TRBJ2-1	.	TRBV29-1	TGCAGCGTTGAAGTGTGGGAAGGGCCGTACAATGAGCAGTTCTTC	CSVEVWEGPYNEQFF
.	TRBJ1-1	TRBD1	TRBV12-3/TRBV12-4	TGTGCCAGCAGTAACCCACAGGGGGCCCCTGAAGCTTTCTTT	CASSNPQGAPEAFF
medium-sized	TRBJ1-6	.	TRBV6-5	TGTGCCAGCAAAAAGCCTCTTGGCGATGGGGAAAGCTCCTATAATTCACCCCTCCACTTT	CASKKPLGDGESSYNSPLHF
.	TRBJ2-1	.	TRBV6-5	TGTGCCAGCAGTCCTCGACTAGGGGAGGCCTACAATGAGCAGTTCTTC	CASSPRLGEAYNEQFF
medium-sized	TRBJ2-3	.	TRBV6-5	TGTGCCAGCAGTCCTCGACTAGGAGCAGATACGCAGTATTTT	CASSPRLGADTQYF
medium-sized	TRBJ1-4	.	TRBV6-5	TGTGCCAGCAGTACGGACAGTAACAACCCGTACCGAGATGAAAAACTGTTTTTT	CASSTDSNNPYRDEKLFF
.	TRBJ2-7	.	TRBV6-5	TGTGCCAGCAGTCCGCCATTAGCGGACGGGCTCTACGAGCAGTACTTC	CASSPPLADGLYEQYF
medium-sized	TRBJ2-7	.	TRBV6-5	TGTGCCAGCAGTCCCCGTCTTCGTACCTACGAGCAGTACTTC	CASSPRLRTYEQYF
medium-sized	TRBJ2-2	.	TRBV6-2/TRBV6-3	TGTGCCAGCAGGGGAGCGGGCACCGGGGAGCTGTTTTTT	CASRGAGTGELFF
medium-sized	TRBJ2-1	.	TRBV19	TGTGCCAGTAACCTTCCGGGACTCCACTACAATGAGCAGTTCTTC	CASNLPGLHYNEQFF
.	TRBJ1-1	.	TRBV27	TGTGCCAGCAGCCTAGTCCGAAACACTGAAGCTTTCTTT	CASSLVRNTEAFF
many	TRBJ1-5	.	TRBV19	TGTGCCAGTAGTATCCAGAACCTTGGGGGGAGCAATCAGCCCCAGCATTTT	CASSIQNLGGSNQPQHF
few	TRBJ1-2	.	TRBV6-2/TRBV6-3	TGTGCCAGCAGCAAACCCTCCAAAGGGTTCATCTATGGCTACACCTTC	CASSKPSKGFIYGYTF
few	TRBJ2-2	.	TRBV7-9	TGTGCCAGCAGCTTTGGGGCAAGCGTGCATGACACCGGGGAGCTGTTTTTT	CASSFGASVHDTGELFF
medium-sized	TRBJ2-1	TRBD2	TRBV6-2/TRBV6-3	TGTGCCAGCAGTTCCTCAGGGCTAGCTGCGGGAGGTGAGCAGTTCTTC	CASSSSGLAAGGEQFF
.	TRBJ2-5	.	TRBV6-1	TGTGCCAGCAGCCGGACACGTCAAGAGACCCAGTACTTC	CASSRTRQETQYF
.	TRBJ2-7	.	TRBV20-1	TGCAGTGCTAGAGACACCGGCGGCGAGCAGTACTTC	CSARDTGGEQYF
few	TRBJ1-5	.	TRBV6-1	TGTGCCTCCCAAAGGGTCGATAGCAATCAGCCCCAGCATTTT	CASQRVDSNQPQHF
medium-sized	TRBJ2-2	.	TRBV27	TGTGCCAGCACCGCTGGTGTAGGGGAGCTGTTTTTT	CASTAGVGELFF
.	TRBJ2-1	.	TRBV12-3/TRBV12-4	TGTGCCAGTACGTGGGGGTGGGGCAATGAGCAGTTCTTC	CASTWGWGNEQFF
.	TRBJ2-6	TRBD1	TRBV4-3	TGCGCCAGCAGCCAAGATTGGGACAGAGGGGCCAACGTCCTGACTTTC	CASSQDWDRGANVLTF
.	TRBJ2-7	.	TRBV14	TGTGCCAGCAGCCAAGATCAGGGGAGAACCTACGAGCAGTACTTC	CASSQDQGRTYEQYF
medium-sized	TRBJ2-3	.	TRBV6-2/TRBV6-3	TGTGCCAGCAGCCCTCGCCGGGAAGGTACGCAGTATTTT	CASSPRREGTQYF